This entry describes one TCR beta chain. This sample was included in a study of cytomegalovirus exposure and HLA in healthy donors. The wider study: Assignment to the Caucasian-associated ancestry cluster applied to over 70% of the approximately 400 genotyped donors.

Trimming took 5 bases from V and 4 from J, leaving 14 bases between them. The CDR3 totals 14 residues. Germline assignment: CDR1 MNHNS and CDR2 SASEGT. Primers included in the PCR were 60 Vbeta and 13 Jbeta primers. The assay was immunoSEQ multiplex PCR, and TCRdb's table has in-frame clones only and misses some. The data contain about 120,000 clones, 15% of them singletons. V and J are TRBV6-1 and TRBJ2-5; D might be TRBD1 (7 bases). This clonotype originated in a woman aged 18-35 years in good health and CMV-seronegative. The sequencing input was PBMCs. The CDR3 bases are TGTGCCAGCAGTTATGGGCAGGGGGGAGAGACCCAGTACTTC. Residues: CASSYGQGGETQYF.